These 31 T cell receptor beta chains share one sample of origin, sequenced in a study of blood T cells in healthy people across ages (dated by TCRdb to the mid-2010s). Libraries were prepared through 5' RACE. Sequencing relied on an Illumina HiSeq 2500. A second roughly 6 to 11 cycle PCR used a sample-barcoded 5' primer and a J-beta primer mix. TCRdb reworked the public reads: Q25 trimming with fastp, MiXCR clone assembly, productive beta chains retained. Each entry is one CDR3 protein sequence, shown with its most common DNA and genes. The sample includes 900,000 to 950,000 distinct CDR3 sequences, with 25% to 30% observed a single time. Together, the top ten hold roughly 10% of the sample. These same records also appear under a second study, on T cells of mothers and their children.

Sequenced material: blood. These TCRs come from a woman in her 40s in good health.

A few counts support this clonotype. The rearrangement uses TRBV20-1 and TRBJ2-1, with D perhaps being TRBD1 or TRBD2 (5 bases each). The germline V gene has CDR1 DFQATT and CDR2 SNEGSKA (reference sequence). The CDR3 contains 15 residues. V was pared by 1 base and J by 6 bases, with 16 bases between. CDR3 sequence reads: CSARGGRRGLNEQFF. In DNA, the CDR3 is TGCAGTGCTAGAGGGGGACGGCGCGGGCTCAATGAGCAGTTCTTC.

This clonotype was detected a few times. The chain links TRBV4-3 to TRBJ1-2, with 10 bases aligning to TRBD1. Germline V gene sequence: CDR1 LGHNA, CDR2 YSLEER. The CDR3 is 16 residues long. The J segment lost 1 base and the V segment lost 0 bases, leaving 2 bases of the junction unmatched. The DNA of the CDR3 is TGCGCCAGCAGCCAAGATCGGACAGGGGGTAACTATGGCTACACCTTC. Amino acid sequence: CASSQDRTGGNYGYTF.

A word on this clonotype: This sequence may be a read error, since a much larger clone differs from it by one base. J is TRBJ2-4 and V is TRBV7-9, with 12 bases aligning to TRBD2. The junction had 18 bases not matched to a gene; V was cut back by 5 bases and J by 13 bases. Germline V gene lookup returns CDR1 SEHNR and CDR2 FQNEAQ (reference sequence). The CDR3 loop spans 17 amino acids. The CDR3, as DNA: TGTGCCAGCAGCGACCCCGGGACTAGCGGGCCCTACAATGAGCAGTACTTC. Translating it yields CASSDPGTSGPYNEQYF.

The chain couples TRBV20-1 to TRBJ2-7, with D possibly TRBD2 on 5 matching bases. V was shortened by 4 bases and J by 4 bases, with 11 bases between the two germline ends. The CDR3 length is 12 residues. CDR1 is DFQATT, CDR2 SNEGSKA, per germline (reference sequence). CDR3 bases: TGCAGTGCTAATTCCTGGGAGTACGAGCAGTACTTC. As protein: CSANSWEYEQYF.

This clonotype was detected only a few times. The CDR3 DNA follows: TGTGCCAGCAGTTATATTGCAGGGGGCGCCTACAATGAGCAGTTCTTC. Residues: CASSYIAGGAYNEQFF. This sequence joins TRBV6-5 and TRBJ2-1; 8 bases agree with TRBD1. Trimming at V came to 3 bases and at J to 2 bases, leaving 6 bases not matched to a gene. This CDR3 comprises 16 residues. Germline V gene lookup returns CDR1 MNHEY and CDR2 SVGAGI.

This clonotype occurred a few times. The rearrangement joins TRBV28 to TRBJ1-6; tentatively, D is TRBD1 (5 bases). CDR3 length: 15 amino acids. V was shortened by 6 bases and J by 3 bases, with 12 bases between the two germline ends. Germline lookup yields CDR1 MDHEN and CDR2 SYDVKM. CDR3 loop: CASRLDSFYNSPLHF. In DNA form, the CDR3 reads TGTGCCAGCAGGCTCGACAGCTTCTATAATTCACCCCTCCACTTT.

The chain joins TRBV5-1 to TRBJ1-4, with TRBD1 matching over 7 bases. Trimming removed 3 bases from V and 8 bases from J; junction bases left unmatched: 7. The CDR3 is 14 residues long. The germline V gene encodes CDR1 SGHRS and CDR2 YFSETQ. The CDR3 is CASSSRGGGEKLFF. The DNA for the CDR3 is TGCGCCAGCAGCTCTAGAGGGGGCGGCGAAAAACTGTTTTTT. Together with reference TRBV5-1 and TRBJ1-4, the CDR3 gives the full variable domain: KAGVTQTPRYLIKTRGQQVTLSCSPISGHRSVSWYQQTPGQGLQFLFEYFSETQRNKGNFPGRFSGRQFSNSRSEMNVSTLELGDSALYLCASSSRGGGEKLFFGSGTQLSVL.

This clonotype has at least ten counts. The chain recombines TRBV14 with TRBJ1-2; 7 nucleotides agree with TRBD1. V gave up 0 bases and J gave up 7 bases; unmatched junction bases: 8. In germline, CDR1 is SGHDN, CDR2 FVKESK. This CDR3 is built from 15 residues. CDR3 in DNA: TGTGCCAGCAGCCAAGATACCGACAGGGTGGGTGGCTACACCTTC. It is translated as CASSQDTDRVGGYTF.

Turning to this clonotype: A much larger clone sits a single nucleotide away, making a read error possible. This chain uses TRBV20-1 with TRBJ2-1; D is uncertain. Matching the DNA end better, TRBJ2-7 makes the J call doubtful. The CDR3 loop spans 14 amino acids. From germline, CDR1 is DFQATT and CDR2 SNEGSKA (reference sequence). The CDR3 DNA follows: TGCAGTGCTAGAGACCTGGAGAGGTACAATGAGCAGTACTTC. As protein: CSARDLERYNEQYF.

The sample holds many counts of this clonotype. The gene calls are TRBV5-1 and TRBJ1-2, with a weak D call TRBD1 (5 bases). Per germline, CDR1 SGHRS and CDR2 YFSETQ. V lost 0 bases and J lost 4, with 10 bases in between. The CDR3 is made up of 14 amino acids. CDR3 sequence reads: CASSLATGGYGYTF. DNA of the CDR3: TGCGCCAGCAGCTTGGCTACAGGCGGCTATGGCTACACCTTC.

This clonotype was seen more than once but under ten times. The chain is built from TRBV6-2 or TRBV6-3 and TRBJ2-2; D gene ambiguous. V was clipped by 2 bases and J by 6 bases, with 1 base between them. Germline CDR1 MNHEY, CDR2 SVGEGT. The CDR3 is made up of 11 amino acids. The CDR3 here is CASSYPGELFF. As DNA, the CDR3 is TGTGCCAGCAGTTACCCCGGGGAGCTGTTTTTT.

The table lists this clonotype with many counts. V and J are TRBV9 and TRBJ2-5, with TRBD1 matching 12 bases. This CDR3 region has 15 residues. V lost 0 bases, J lost 11 bases, and 8 bases stayed unmatched. CDR1 is SGDLS, CDR2 YYNGEE, per germline. CDR3 region: CASSVDGTGGVEQYF. CDR3 DNA sequence: TGTGCCAGCAGCGTAGATGGGACAGGGGGCGTTGAGCAGTACTTC.

The J gene is TRBJ1-1, the V gene TRBV27, with a weak D call TRBD1 (5 bases). The V and J ends lost 0 bases and 2 bases respectively, with 10 bases between them. Germline assignment: CDR1 MNHEY and CDR2 SMNVEV (reference sequence). The CDR3 contains 15 residues. Written as DNA, the CDR3 is TGTGCCAGCAGTTTATCTCCAGGGATTAACACTGAAGCTTTCTTT. It specifies CASSLSPGINTEAFF.

The chain joins TRBV3-1 to TRBJ1-1; D unresolved. Germline-derived CDR1 and CDR2 are LGHDT and YNNKEL (reference sequence). Trimming removed 3 bases at V and 2 bases at J, with 16 bases between. The CDR3 consists of 16 residues. This CDR3 reads CASSHPLSTGNTEAFF. For the CDR3, the DNA is TGTGCCAGCAGCCACCCACTTAGTACGGGTAACACTGAAGCTTTCTTT.

This clonotype occurred many times. The gene calls are TRBV5-1 and TRBJ1-4, with D tentatively TRBD1 (5 bases). The CDR3 runs to 13 residues. Trimming pared 0 bases from V and 7 bases from J, leaving 7 bases between. The V gene's germline CDR1 is SGHRS and CDR2 YFSETQ. CDR3 DNA: TGCGCCAGCAGCTTGGGAAGGGGTGAAAAACTGTTTTTT. As protein: CASSLGRGEKLFF. The variable domain in full, completed from reference TRBV5-1 and TRBJ1-4, reads KAGVTQTPRYLIKTRGQQVTLSCSPISGHRSVSWYQQTPGQGLQFLFEYFSETQRNKGNFPGRFSGRQFSNSRSEMNVSTLELGDSALYLCASSLGRGEKLFFGSGTQLSVL.

Regarding this clonotype: At one end, the junction sequence differs from germline, possibly due to a read error. V gene TRBV12-3 or TRBV12-4 combines with J gene TRBJ1-2, with D perhaps matching TRBD1 (5 bases). This CDR3 has 17 amino acids. CDR3: CTSRPGQGRRYNYGYTF. The DNA of the CDR3 is TGTACCAGCAGACCTGGGCAGGGTCGCCGTTATAACTATGGCTACACCTTC.

On this clonotype itself: At one end, the junction sequence differs from germline, possibly due to a read error. The V and J genes are TRBV28 and TRBJ2-1; no definite D call. The CDR3 is made up of 12 amino acids. Germline V gives CDR1 MDHEN, CDR2 SYDVKM. CDR3 DNA sequence: TGTGCCACCAGTGATTTAGGGCCGAAGAGGTTCTTC. Encoded protein: CATSDLGPKRFF.

Comments on this clonotype: A read error may account for a junction end that differs from germline. This chain connects TRBV5-1 to TRBJ2-5; 12 nucleotides match TRBD1. This CDR3 has 15 amino acids. Germline loops: CDR1 SGHRS, CDR2 YFSETQ. CDR3 sequence (DNA): TGCGCCAACAGCTTGGGGACAGGGGGCAGGGAGACCCAGTACTTC. Residues: CANSLGTGGRETQYF.

The V gene is TRBV29-1, the J gene TRBJ2-1; D unclear. Germline V gene data show CDR1 as SQVTM and CDR2 as ANQGSEA. Trimming took off 1 base at V and 4 bases at J, with 5 bases between the two ends. The CDR3 covers 12 residues. For the CDR3, the DNA is TGCAGCGTTGAAGGACGATACAATGAGCAGTTCTTC. Translating gives CSVEGRYNEQFF.

A few counts support this clonotype. This chain links TRBV24-1 with TRBJ2-1; TRBD2 agrees at 13 bases. The V gene's germline CDR1 is KGHDR and CDR2 SFDVKD. The V gene end was trimmed by 3 bases and the J gene end by 0 bases; junction bases not matched to a gene: 10. CDR3 length: 20 amino acids. Here the CDR3 reads CATSDPPGTSGTSSYNEQFF. The CDR3 bases are TGTGCCACCAGTGATCCACCCGGGACTAGCGGGACGAGCTCCTACAATGAGCAGTTCTTC.

The sample holds many counts of this clonotype. The chain recombines TRBV7-2 with TRBJ2-5; 7 nucleotides match TRBD1. This CDR3 region has 15 residues. Germline CDR1 is SGHTA and CDR2 is FQGNSA. The V and J ends lost 1 base and 4 bases, in that order; junction bases with no gene match: 6. CDR3 sequence reads: CASSLEPAGGETQYF. The CDR3 nucleotides are TGTGCCAGCAGCTTAGAACCAGCAGGGGGAGAGACCCAGTACTTC.

This clonotype was found once. A read error likely explains this, since a far larger clone differs by one base. The chain employs TRBV25-1 and TRBJ2-7; 11 positions agree with TRBD1. Germline lookup yields CDR1 MGHDK and CDR2 SYGVNS. This CDR3 spans 14 amino acids. CDR3 sequence (DNA): TGTGCCAGCCGAGGGACAGGGGGATCCTACGAGCGGTACTTC. Protein sequence: CASRGTGGSYERYF.

The V and J genes are TRBV29-1 and TRBJ2-3; 9 bases match TRBD2. Germline V gives CDR1 SQVTM, CDR2 ANQGSEA. The CDR3 contains 12 residues. V was clipped by 0 bases and J by 12 bases; unmatched bases: 4. The CDR3, as DNA: TGCAGCGTTGAAGAAGGAGCGGGGGGCCAGTATTTT. This gives the protein CSVEEGAGGQYF.

This clonotype has a handful of counts. A read error may produce the germline difference seen at one junction end. This chain links TRBV28 with TRBJ2-7, with 7 bases matching TRBD1. From germline, CDR1 is MDHEN and CDR2 SYDVKM. The CDR3 covers 15 residues. CDR3 DNA sequence: TGTGCCAACAGTTTCCGGGACAGATCCTCCTACGAGCAGTACTTC. Protein sequence: CANSFRDRSSYEQYF.

J is TRBJ2-5 and V is TRBV5-1, with a weak D call TRBD2 (6 bases). Germline V gives CDR1 SGHRS, CDR2 YFSETQ. CDR3 length: 15 amino acids. Trimming took off 3 bases at V and 5 bases at J, with 17 bases between the two ends. The CDR3 region has the DNA TGCGCCAGCAGCTCCCGGGGGAGTCTGGCGGAGACCCAGTACTTC. Encoded protein: CASSSRGSLAETQYF.

This clonotype was seen only once. The V gene is TRBV29-1, the J gene TRBJ1-5; D is perhaps TRBD1 (5 bases). There are 14 residues in the CDR3. V lost 2 bases and J 5 bases, leaving 13 bases between the germline ends. Germline V gives CDR1 SQVTM, CDR2 ANQGSEA. Here the CDR3 DNA reads TGCAGCGTTGAATTGGCGGGACGGGATCAGCCCCAGCATTTT. The encoded protein is CSVELAGRDQPQHF.

The chain is built from TRBV11-1 and TRBJ2-1, with 16 bases identical to TRBD2. The CDR3 extends over 21 amino acids. Germline CDR1 SGHAT, CDR2 FQDESV (reference sequence). Trimming cost V 5 bases and J 0 bases; bases outside gene matches: 13. This CDR3 is CASSQLTLGLAGGSSYNEQFF. Here the CDR3 DNA reads TGTGCCAGCAGCCAACTTACTCTGGGACTAGCGGGGGGGAGCTCCTACAATGAGCAGTTCTTC.

Comment on this clonotype: The germline gene is not matched at one end of the junction; a read error may be the cause. The V gene is TRBV12-3 or TRBV12-4, the J gene TRBJ2-3; D remains unclear. The CDR3 totals 15 residues. The CDR3: CASSLVLVGPDAQYF. CDR3 DNA sequence: TGTGCCAGCAGTTTAGTCCTGGTCGGGCCAGATGCGCAGTATTTT.

This clonotype has more than one count but fewer than ten. The CDR3 region is CASSLEPGGGTEAFF. The DNA for the CDR3 is TGTGCCAGCAGTTTAGAGCCAGGGGGGGGAACTGAAGCTTTCTTT. The chain links TRBV12-3 or TRBV12-4 to TRBJ1-1; TRBD1 aligns across 7 bases. Unmatched junction bases numbered 7, after V lost 1 base and J lost 5 bases. This CDR3 is 15 amino acids long.

V gene TRBV4-2 combines with J gene TRBJ1-6; D gene ambiguous. CDR3 length: 14 amino acids. V was cut by 0 bases and J by 7 bases, with 7 bases left in between. Germline V lookup: CDR1 LGHNA, CDR2 YNFKEQ. This CDR3 reads CASSQERRNSPLHF. The DNA for the CDR3 is TGTGCCAGCAGCCAAGAGCGGAGGAATTCACCCCTCCACTTT.

The chain uses TRBV27 and TRBJ2-1, with D unresolved. Germline V gene data show CDR1 as MNHEY and CDR2 as SMNVEV (reference sequence). V was shortened by 7 bases and J by 13 bases, with 14 bases between the two germline ends. The CDR3 has 11 residues. The CDR3 protein is CASTVGNIQFF. For the CDR3, the DNA is TGTGCCAGCACCGTTGGAAACATTCAGTTCTTC.